This T cell receptor beta chain was retrieved from a study of T cells in Graves' hyperthyroidism and ophthalmopathy. This clonotype was counted at least ten times. Amplification of TCR beta CDR3 regions was performed using RNA transcripts as template. Researchers ran a first-round RT-PCR on the TCR CDR3 using the HTBI primer set. MiXCR, applied by TCRdb to the multiplex PCR reads, yields one record per CDR3 protein. The sample lists some 500,000 distinct CDR3 sequences; around 14% were seen once. In germline, CDR1 is LGHDT, CDR2 YNNKEL (reference sequence). CDR3 size: 17 residues. Trimming removed 3 bases from V and 4 bases from J; junction bases left unmatched: 6.

The chain recombines TRBV3-1 with TRBJ2-1; TRBD2 matches at 13 bases. The receptor comes from a woman aged 18 to 35 with Graves' hyperthyroidism. Sequenced sample: blood. The CDR3 reads CASSQASLAGGYNEQFF. CDR3 in DNA: TGTGCCAGCAGCCAGGCATCACTAGCGGGAGGGTACAATGAGCAGTTCTTC.